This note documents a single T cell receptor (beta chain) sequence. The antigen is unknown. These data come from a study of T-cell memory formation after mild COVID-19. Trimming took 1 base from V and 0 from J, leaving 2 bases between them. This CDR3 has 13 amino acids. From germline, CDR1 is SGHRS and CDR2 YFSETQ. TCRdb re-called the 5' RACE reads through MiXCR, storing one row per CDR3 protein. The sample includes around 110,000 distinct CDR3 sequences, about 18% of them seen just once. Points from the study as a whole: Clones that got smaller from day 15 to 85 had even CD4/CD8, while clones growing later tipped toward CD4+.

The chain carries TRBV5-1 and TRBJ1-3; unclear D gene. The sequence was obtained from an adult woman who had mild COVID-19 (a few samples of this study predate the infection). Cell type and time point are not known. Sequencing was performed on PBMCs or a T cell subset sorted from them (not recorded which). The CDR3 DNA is TGCGCCAGCAGCTTGACCTCTGGAAACACCATATATTTT. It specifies CASSLTSGNTIYF.